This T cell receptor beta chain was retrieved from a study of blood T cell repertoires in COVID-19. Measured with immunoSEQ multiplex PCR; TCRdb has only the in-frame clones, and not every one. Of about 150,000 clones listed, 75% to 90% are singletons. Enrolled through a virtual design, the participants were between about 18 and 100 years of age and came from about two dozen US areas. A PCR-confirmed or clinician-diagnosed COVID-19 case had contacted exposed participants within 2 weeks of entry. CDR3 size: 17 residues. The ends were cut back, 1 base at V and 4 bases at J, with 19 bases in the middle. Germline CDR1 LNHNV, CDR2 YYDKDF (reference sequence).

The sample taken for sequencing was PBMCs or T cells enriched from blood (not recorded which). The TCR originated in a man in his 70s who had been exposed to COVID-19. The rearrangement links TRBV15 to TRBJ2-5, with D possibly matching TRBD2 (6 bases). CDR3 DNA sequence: TGTGCCACCAGCAGAGTCAGAGGTAGCGGCATTCCAGAGACCCAGTACTTC. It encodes CATSRVRGSGIPETQYF.